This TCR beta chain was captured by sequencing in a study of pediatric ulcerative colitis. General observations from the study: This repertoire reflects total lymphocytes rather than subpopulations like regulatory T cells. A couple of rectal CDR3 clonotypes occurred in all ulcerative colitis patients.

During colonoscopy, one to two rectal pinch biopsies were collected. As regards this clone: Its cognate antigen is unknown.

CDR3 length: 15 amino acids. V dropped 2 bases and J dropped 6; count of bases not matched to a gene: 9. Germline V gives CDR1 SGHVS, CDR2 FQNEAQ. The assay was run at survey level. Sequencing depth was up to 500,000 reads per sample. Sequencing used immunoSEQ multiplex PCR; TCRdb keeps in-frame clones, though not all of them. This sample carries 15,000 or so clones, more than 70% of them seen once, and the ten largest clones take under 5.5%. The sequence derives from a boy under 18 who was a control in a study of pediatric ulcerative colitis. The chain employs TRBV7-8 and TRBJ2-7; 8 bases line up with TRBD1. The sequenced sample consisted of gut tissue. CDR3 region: CASSLLRQGQGEQYV. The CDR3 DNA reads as TGTGCCAGCAGCTTACTAAGACAGGGGCAAGGCGAGCAGTACGTC.